This record covers a single T cell receptor (beta chain). Cohort placement rested on clinical history that participants reported themselves. As processed by the authors: Cell counts per sample came from amplifying reference gene primers. The repertoire was sequenced with immunoSEQ multiplex PCR; TCRdb's copy has only in-frame clones and lacks some. That table is the source of V, J and clone size, and D and trimming were worked out from the DNA. The table shows about 220,000 clones, with almost 90% occurring only once. The sample is drawn from a study of blood T cell repertoires in COVID-19. The specimen was PBMCs or T cells enriched from blood (not recorded which). The sequence derives from a woman aged 45-65 years with acute COVID-19.

The CDR3: CASSSGTRWGEQYF. CDR3 nucleotide sequence: TGTGCCAGCAGCAGCGGGACTAGATGGGGCGAGCAGTACTTC. The chain links TRBV7-9 to TRBJ2-7; 8 nucleotides agree with TRBD2. The V gene's germline CDR1 is SEHNR and CDR2 FQNEAQ (reference sequence). V lost 5 bases and J lost 6; bases outside the gene matches: 9. There are 14 residues in the CDR3.